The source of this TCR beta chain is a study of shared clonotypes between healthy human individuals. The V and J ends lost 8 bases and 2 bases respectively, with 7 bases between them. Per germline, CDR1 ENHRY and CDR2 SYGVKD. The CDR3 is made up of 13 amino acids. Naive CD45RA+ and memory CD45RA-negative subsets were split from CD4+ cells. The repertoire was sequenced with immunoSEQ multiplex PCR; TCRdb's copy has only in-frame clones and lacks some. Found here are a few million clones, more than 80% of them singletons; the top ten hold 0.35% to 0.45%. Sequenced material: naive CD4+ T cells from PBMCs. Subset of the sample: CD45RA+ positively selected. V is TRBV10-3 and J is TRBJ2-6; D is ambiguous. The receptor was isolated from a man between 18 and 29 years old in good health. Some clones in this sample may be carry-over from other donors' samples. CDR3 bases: TGTGCCATCGAGGTTGCTGGGGCCAACGTCCTGACTTTC. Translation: CAIEVAGANVLTF.